What follows is one T cell receptor (beta chain) and its context. TCRdb's table, derived via immunoSEQ multiplex PCR, lists solely in-frame clones and lacks some. The data show some 70,000 clones, with roughly three quarters seen just once and approximately 3.7% held by the top ten. These data come from a study of early stage breast cancer tumors. The TCR sequence derives from a person between 60 and 70 years old with breast cancer. What was sequenced was blood.

Written as DNA, the CDR3 is TGTGCCAGCAGCGACACAAAGACAGGGGCGGCAGATACGCAGTATTTT. Translating gives CASSDTKTGAADTQYF. V usage is TRBV9 and J usage is TRBJ2-3; 8 bases align to TRBD1. The germline gives CDR1 SGDLS, CDR2 YYNGEE. J lost 4 bases, V lost 3 bases, and 10 bases had no gene match. The CDR3 consists of 16 residues.